Listed below are T cell receptor beta chains from one sample, sequenced in a study of CD8 T cells in Susac syndrome. TCRdb analysed the immunoSEQ multiplex PCR reads with MiXCR anew, one entry per CDR3 protein. The sample has 90,000 or so distinct CDR3 sequences, roughly 93% seen once. Sample: CD8+ T cells from PBMCs. The source is a human donor in good health. Both conserved end residues are part of each CDR3. A D gene is named only where the DNA matches it firmly. The size entry is marked missing in some rows and otherwise reads once, few, many or a size class.

V,size,D,J,CDR3,DNA
TRBV4-1,-,-,TRBJ2-1,CASSRDTSYNEQFF,TGCGCCAGCAGCCGCGACACCTCCTACAATGAGCAGTTCTTC
TRBV6-5,-,-,TRBJ1-1,CASSWGGTEASF,TGTGCCAGCAGTTGGGGGGGTACTGAAGCTTCCTTT
TRBV27,-,-,TRBJ1-1,CASSSRASGTEAFF,TGTGCCAGCAGTTCCAGGGCTTCGGGCACTGAAGCTTTCTTT
TRBV2,once,TRBD1,TRBJ1-5,CASSGRTGGANQPQHF,TGTGCCAGCAGTGGACGGACAGGGGGTGCCAATCAGCCCCAGCATTTT
TRBV13,-,-,TRBJ2-5,CASSLGPGRAEETQYF,TGTGCCAGCAGCTTAGGCCCGGGCAGGGCAGAGGAGACCCAGTACTTC
TRBV20-1,once,-,TRBJ1-1,CSAREHDTEAFF,TGCAGTGCTAGAGAACACGACACTGAAGCTTTCTTT
TRBV5-6,-,TRBD2,TRBJ2-2,CASSLLAEVTGELFF,TGTGCCAGCAGCTTGCTAGCGGAGGTCACCGGGGAGCTGTTTTTT
TRBV12-3/TRBV12-4,once,-,TRBJ2-5,CASSPSSRQETQYF,TGTGCCAGCAGCCCATCGAGCAGACAAGAGACCCAGTACTTC
TRBV29-1,-,TRBD1,TRBJ2-7,CSVEEGRTGGEQYF,TGCAGCGTTGAAGAGGGCCGGACAGGGGGCGAGCAGTACTTC
TRBV11-1,-,-,TRBJ1-1,CASSLARGPLEAFF,TGTGCCAGCAGCTTAGCAAGGGGACCTCTGGAGGCTTTCTTT
TRBV5-6,-,TRBD2,TRBJ2-1,CASSLDRRGALNEQFF,TGTGCCAGCAGCTTGGACCGGCGGGGGGCACTCAATGAGCAGTTCTTC
TRBV12-3/TRBV12-4,-,-,TRBJ1-3,CAGGNGDSSGNTIYF,TGTGCCGGGGGGAATGGCGACAGCTCTGGAAACACCATATATTTT
TRBV7-6,-,-,TRBJ2-1,CASSLYRTGRIDNEQFF,TGTGCCAGCAGCTTATACCGCACAGGGCGCATAGACAATGAGCAGTTCTTC
TRBV28,-,-,TRBJ1-1,CASSFPNLRQAEAFF,TGTGCCAGCAGTTTCCCAAACCTCCGACAGGCTGAAGCTTTCTTT
TRBV2,once,TRBD2,TRBJ2-7,CASSSAGPHYEQYF,TGTGCCAGCAGCTCAGCGGGACCCCACTACGAGCAGTACTTC
TRBV5-4,-,-,TRBJ2-5,CASSLVGGLDQETQYF,TGTGCCAGCAGCTTGGTAGGGGGACTGGACCAAGAGACCCAGTACTTC
TRBV20-1,once,TRBD2,TRBJ2-5,CSATGTSGGPIQETQYF,TGCAGTGCTACTGGGACTAGCGGGGGCCCCATCCAAGAGACCCAGTACTTC
TRBV21-1,-,-,TRBJ2-7,CASTGADRVFGSYEQYF,TGTGCCAGCACAGGGGCGGACAGGGTTTTTGGCTCCTACGAGCAGTACTTC
TRBV27,-,-,TRBJ1-1,CASSSPGVVNTEAFF,TGTGCCAGCAGTTCCCCAGGGGTCGTGAACACTGAAGCTTTCTTT
TRBV12-3/TRBV12-4,-,-,TRBJ1-2,CASSTLEILGYGYTF,TGTGCCAGCAGTACCCTGGAGATCTTGGGCTATGGCTACACCTTC
TRBV2,-,TRBD2,TRBJ2-5,CASSPAQRGAQETQYF,TGTGCCAGCAGCCCAGCCCAGCGGGGGGCCCAAGAGACCCAGTACTTC
TRBV3-1,-,TRBD1,TRBJ1-2,CASSLGTAAALYGYTF,TGTGCCAGCAGCCTTGGGACAGCCGCCGCTCTCTATGGCTACACCTTC
TRBV29-1,-,TRBD1,TRBJ1-2,CSAFYTGGDGYTF,TGCAGCGCCTTCTATACAGGGGGCGATGGCTACACCTTC
TRBV2,-,TRBD1,TRBJ2-6,CASSAPGTALHSGANVLTF,TGTGCCAGCAGTGCCCCCGGGACAGCCCTCCACTCTGGGGCCAACGTCCTGACTTTC
TRBV12-3/TRBV12-4,-,-,TRBJ1-1,CASSLEGVGNTEAFF,TGTGCCAGCAGTTTAGAAGGGGTAGGGAACACTGAAGCTTTCTTT
TRBV6-5,-,-,TRBJ2-1,CASRPDRFSYNEQFF,TGTGCCAGCAGGCCGGACCGCTTCTCCTACAATGAGCAGTTCTTC
TRBV27,-,-,TRBJ1-6,CASSLTVDSPLHF,TGTGCCAGCAGTCTGACAGTAGATTCACCCCTCCACTTT
TRBV29-1,-,TRBD1,TRBJ2-1,CSVNRGANEQFF,TGCAGCGTTAACAGGGGCGCAAATGAGCAGTTCTTC
TRBV7-9,-,-,TRBJ1-1,CASSRGRGMNTEAFF,TGTGCCAGCAGCCGCGGGCGGGGGATGAACACTGAAGCTTTCTTT
TRBV12-3/TRBV12-4,-,-,TRBJ1-3,CASTPLTMSSGNTIYF,TGTGCCAGCACCCCGTTGACGATGAGCTCTGGAAACACCATATATTTT
TRBV6-4,-,-,TRBJ2-3,CASSGSGEGTDTQYF,TGTGCCAGCAGTGGATCAGGGGAAGGTACAGATACGCAGTATTTT
TRBV6-6,-,-,TRBJ1-2,CASSYPVISRGYTF,TGTGCCAGCAGTTACCCCGTTATCTCTCGGGGCTACACCTTC